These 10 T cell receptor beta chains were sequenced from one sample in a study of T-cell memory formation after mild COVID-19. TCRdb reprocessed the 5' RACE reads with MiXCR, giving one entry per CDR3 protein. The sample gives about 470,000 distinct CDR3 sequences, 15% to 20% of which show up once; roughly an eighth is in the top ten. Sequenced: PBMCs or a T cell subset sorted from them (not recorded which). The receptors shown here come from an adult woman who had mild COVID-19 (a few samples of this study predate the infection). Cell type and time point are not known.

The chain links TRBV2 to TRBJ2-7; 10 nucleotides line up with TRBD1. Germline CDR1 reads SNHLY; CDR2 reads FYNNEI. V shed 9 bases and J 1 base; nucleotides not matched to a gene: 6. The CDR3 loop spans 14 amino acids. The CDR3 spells CARGRDRGSYEQYF. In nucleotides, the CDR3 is TGTGCCAGGGGACGGGACAGGGGATCCTACGAGCAGTACTTC.

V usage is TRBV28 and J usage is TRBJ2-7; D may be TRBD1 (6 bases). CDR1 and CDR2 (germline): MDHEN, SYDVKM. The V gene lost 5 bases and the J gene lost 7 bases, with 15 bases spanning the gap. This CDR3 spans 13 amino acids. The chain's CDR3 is CASSRGGTGEQYF. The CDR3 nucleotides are TGTGCCAGCAGTAGAGGGGGAACGGGGGAGCAGTACTTC.

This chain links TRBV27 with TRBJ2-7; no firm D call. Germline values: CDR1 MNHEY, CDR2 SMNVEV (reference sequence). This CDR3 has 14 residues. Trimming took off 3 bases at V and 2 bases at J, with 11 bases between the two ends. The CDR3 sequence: CASSFLDEPYEQYF. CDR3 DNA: TGTGCCAGCAGTTTTTTGGACGAGCCCTACGAGCAGTACTTC.

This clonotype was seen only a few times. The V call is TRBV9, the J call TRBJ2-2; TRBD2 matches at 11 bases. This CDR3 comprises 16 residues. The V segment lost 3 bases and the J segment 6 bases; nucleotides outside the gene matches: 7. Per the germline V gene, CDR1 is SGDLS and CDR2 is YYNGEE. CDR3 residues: CASSDILAGGPGELFF. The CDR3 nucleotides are TGTGCCAGCAGCGATATTCTAGCGGGAGGCCCCGGGGAGCTGTTTTTT.

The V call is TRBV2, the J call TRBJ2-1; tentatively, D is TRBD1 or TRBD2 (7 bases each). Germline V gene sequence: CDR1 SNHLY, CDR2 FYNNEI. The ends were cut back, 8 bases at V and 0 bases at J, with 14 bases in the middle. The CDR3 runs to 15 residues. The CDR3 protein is CASRERDSSYNEQFF. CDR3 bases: TGTGCCAGCCGGGAGCGGGACAGCTCCTACAATGAGCAGTTCTTC.

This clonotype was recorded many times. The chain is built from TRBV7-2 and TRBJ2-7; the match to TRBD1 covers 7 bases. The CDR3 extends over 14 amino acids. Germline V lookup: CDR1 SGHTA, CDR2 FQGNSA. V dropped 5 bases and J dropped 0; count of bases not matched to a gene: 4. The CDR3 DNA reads TGTGCCAGCAGCCCACGGGACAGCTCCTACGAGCAGTACTTC. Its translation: CASSPRDSSYEQYF. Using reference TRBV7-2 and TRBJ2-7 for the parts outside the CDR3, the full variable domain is GAGVSQSPSNKVTEKGKDVELRCDPISGHTALYWYRQSLGQGLEFLIYFQGNSAPDKSGLPSDRFSAERTGGSVSTLTIQRTQQEDSAVYLCASSPRDSSYEQYFGPGTRLTVT.

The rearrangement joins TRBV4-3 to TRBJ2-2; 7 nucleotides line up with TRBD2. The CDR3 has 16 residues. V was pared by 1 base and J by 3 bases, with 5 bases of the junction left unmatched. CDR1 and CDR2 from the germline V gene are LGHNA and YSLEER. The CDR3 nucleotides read TGCGCCAGCAGCCAAGTAGGCGGGAGAGACACCGGGGAGCTGTTTTTT. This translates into CASSQVGGRDTGELFF.

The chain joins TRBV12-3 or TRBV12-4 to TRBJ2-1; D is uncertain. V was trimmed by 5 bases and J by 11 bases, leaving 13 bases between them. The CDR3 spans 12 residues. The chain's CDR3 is CASSPQVGKQFF. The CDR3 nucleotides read TGTGCCAGCAGTCCGCAGGTGGGAAAGCAGTTCTTC.

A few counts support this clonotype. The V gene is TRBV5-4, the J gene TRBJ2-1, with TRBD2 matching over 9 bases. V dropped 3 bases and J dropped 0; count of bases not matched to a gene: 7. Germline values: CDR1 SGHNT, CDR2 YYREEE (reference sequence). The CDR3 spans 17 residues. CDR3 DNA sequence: TGTGCCAGCAGCTCCGGGACTAGCAGGAGCTCCTACAATGAGCAGTTCTTC. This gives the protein CASSSGTSRSSYNEQFF.

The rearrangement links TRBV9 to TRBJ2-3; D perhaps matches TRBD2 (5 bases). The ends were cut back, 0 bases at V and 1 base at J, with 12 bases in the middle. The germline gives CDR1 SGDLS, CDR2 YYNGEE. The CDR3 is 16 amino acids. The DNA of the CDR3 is TGTGCCAGCAGCGTAGAGCCTAGCTTAGGCACAGATACGCAGTATTTT. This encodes CASSVEPSLGTDTQYF.